This T cell receptor (beta chain) derives from a study of post-analysis software for immune sequencing data. Whole-study context: The disease courses spanned relapsing-remitting, secondary progressive and progressive-relapsing forms of multiple sclerosis. Study-level points and caveats: The study found TRBV5-6, TRBV5-1 and TRBV20-1 among 5 or 6 TRBV segments more frequent in patients than controls. Diversity measured as normalized Chao1 was significantly lower in multiple sclerosis patients than in controls. F measure grouped same-batch samples tightly together.

Included in the TCR beta cDNA libraries were unique molecular identifiers. Each sample of about 0.95 to 11 million input T cells yielded roughly 500,000 cDNA molecules, so each molecule approximated one T cell. A single record per CDR3 protein comes from TCRdb applying MiXCR to the PCR reads. The data contain 450,000 to 700,000 distinct CDR3 sequences, around 47% of them singletons. This CDR3 contains 14 residues. The germline CDR1 and CDR2 sequences are SQVTM and ANQGSEA. The ends were cut back, 7 bases at V and 5 bases at J, with 20 bases in the middle. This clonotype appeared a few times. What it binds is not known.

Sequenced sample: blood. The receptor's source is a girl between 5 and 17 years old with multiple sclerosis. The rearrangement uses TRBV29-1 and TRBJ2-5; D gene unclear. The CDR3 sequence is CSADEVSRWETQYF. CDR3 coding DNA: TGCAGCGCCGACGAGGTATCCCGGTGGGAGACCCAGTACTTC. Filled out from reference TRBV29-1 and TRBJ2-5, the complete variable domain reads SAVISQKPSRDICQRGTSLTIQCQVDSQVTMMFWYRQQPGQSLTLIATANQGSEATYESGFVIDKFPISRPNLTFSTLTVSNMSPEDSSIYLCSADEVSRWETQYFGPGTRLLVL.